This T cell receptor (beta chain) was documented in a study of OX40 agonist ivuxolimab in advanced cancers. For the study at large: The study enrolled dose-escalation patients with hepatocellular carcinoma, melanoma, renal cell or head and neck cancer. Three patients, one with hepatocellular carcinoma and two with cutaneous melanoma, responded partially.

General study findings and limits: Partial responders dosed at 0.1-3.0 mg/kg displayed clonal expansion ranking among the lowest. Relative to CD4+ cells, CD8+ T cells on average had more expanded clones.

TCRdb's copy holds only in-frame clones and misses some; the assay was immunoSEQ multiplex PCR. This table has tens of thousands of clones, around 90% appearing once. Germline values: CDR1 MNHEY, CDR2 SVGAGI. CDR3 length equals 15 residues. V lost 6 bases to trimming and J lost 5 bases; unmatched junction nucleotides: 8. Concerning this clone itself: No antigen is known for it.

This sample comprised CD4+ or CD8+ T cells sorted from blood, obtained in a trial of the OX40 agonist ivuxolimab. The source of this sequence is an adult with an advanced solid tumor such as melanoma, head and neck, liver or kidney cancer. This chain uses TRBV6-5 with TRBJ2-2, with TRBD2 identical over 8 bases. The CDR3 loop reads CASSFGLAGTGELFF. The CDR3 DNA sequence: TGTGCCAGCAGCTTCGGACTAGCTGGGACCGGGGAGCTGTTTTTT.